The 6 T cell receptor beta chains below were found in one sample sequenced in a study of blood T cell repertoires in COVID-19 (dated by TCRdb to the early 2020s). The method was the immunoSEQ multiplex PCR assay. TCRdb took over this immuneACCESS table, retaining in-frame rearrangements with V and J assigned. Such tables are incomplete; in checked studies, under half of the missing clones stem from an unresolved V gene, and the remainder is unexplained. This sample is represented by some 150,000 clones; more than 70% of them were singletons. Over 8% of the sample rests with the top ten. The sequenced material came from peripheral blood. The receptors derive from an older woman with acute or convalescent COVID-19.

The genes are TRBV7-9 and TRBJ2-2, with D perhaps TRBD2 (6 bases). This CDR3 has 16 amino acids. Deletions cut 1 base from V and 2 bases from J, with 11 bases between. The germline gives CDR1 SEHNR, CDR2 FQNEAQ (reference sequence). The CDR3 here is CASSLVGSGNTGELFF. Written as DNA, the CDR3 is TGTGCCAGCAGCTTAGTTGGTAGCGGTAACACCGGGGAGCTGTTTTTT.

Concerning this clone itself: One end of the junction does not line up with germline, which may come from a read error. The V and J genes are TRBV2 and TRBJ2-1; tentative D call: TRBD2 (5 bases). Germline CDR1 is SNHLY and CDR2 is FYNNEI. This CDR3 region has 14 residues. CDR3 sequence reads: CASSEGLAVNAQFF. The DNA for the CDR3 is TGTGCCAGCAGTGAAGGGCTAGCAGTTAATGCGCAGTTCTTC.

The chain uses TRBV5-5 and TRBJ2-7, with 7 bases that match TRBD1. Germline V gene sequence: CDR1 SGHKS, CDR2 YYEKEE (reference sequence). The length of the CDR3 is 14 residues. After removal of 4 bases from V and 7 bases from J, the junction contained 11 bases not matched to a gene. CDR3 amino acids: CASSKGQTQTEQYF. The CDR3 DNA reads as TGTGCCAGCAGCAAGGGACAGACGCAGACAGAGCAGTACTTC. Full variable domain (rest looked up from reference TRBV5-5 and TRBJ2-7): DAGVTQSPTHLIKTRGQQVTLRCSPISGHKSVSWYQQVLGQGPQFIFQYYEKEERGRGNFPDRFSARQFPNYSSELNVNALLLGDSALYLCASSKGQTQTEQYFGPGTRLTVT.

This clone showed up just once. The CDR3: CASSRASGAVNTEAFF. The CDR3 coding sequence is TGTGCCAGCTCACGGGCCTCAGGGGCAGTAAACACTGAAGCTTTCTTT. The V and J genes are TRBV18 and TRBJ1-1; D perhaps matches TRBD1 (6 bases). Trimming removed 4 bases at V and 2 bases at J, with 17 bases between. There are 16 residues in the CDR3. Germline values: CDR1 KGHSH, CDR2 LQKENI.

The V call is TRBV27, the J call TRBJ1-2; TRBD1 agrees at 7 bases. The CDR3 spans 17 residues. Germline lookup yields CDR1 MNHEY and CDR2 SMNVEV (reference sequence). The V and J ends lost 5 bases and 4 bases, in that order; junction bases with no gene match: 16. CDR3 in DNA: TGTGCCAGCAGTCCAGGAGACGACAGGGTGATACTCTATGGCTACACCTTC. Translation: CASSPGDDRVILYGYTF.

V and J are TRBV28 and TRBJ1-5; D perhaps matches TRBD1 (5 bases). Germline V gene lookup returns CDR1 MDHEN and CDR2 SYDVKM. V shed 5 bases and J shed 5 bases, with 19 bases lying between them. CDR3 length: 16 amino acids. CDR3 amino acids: CASSPPRGREDQPQHF. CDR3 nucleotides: TGTGCCAGCAGTCCTCCTCGAGGCAGGGAGGATCAGCCCCAGCATTTT.